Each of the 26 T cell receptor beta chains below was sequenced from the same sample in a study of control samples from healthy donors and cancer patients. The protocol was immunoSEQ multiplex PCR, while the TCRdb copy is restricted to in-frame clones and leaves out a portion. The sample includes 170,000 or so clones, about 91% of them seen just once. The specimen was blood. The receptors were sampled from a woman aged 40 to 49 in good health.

The CDR3 region is CASSIRDRGGEAFF. In DNA form, the CDR3 reads TGTGCCAGCAGCATACGGGACAGGGGAGGCGAAGCTTTCTTT. The chain recombines TRBV3-1 (or the pseudogene TRBV3-2) with TRBJ1-1; 10 nucleotides agree with TRBD1. There are 14 residues in the CDR3. Germline-derived CDR1 and CDR2 are LGHDT and YNNKEL (reference sequence). V was pared by 5 bases and J by 8 bases, with 8 bases of the junction left unmatched.

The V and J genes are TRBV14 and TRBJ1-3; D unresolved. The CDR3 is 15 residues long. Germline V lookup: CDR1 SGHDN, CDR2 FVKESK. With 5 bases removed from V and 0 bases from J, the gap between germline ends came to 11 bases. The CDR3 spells CASSSQLSSGNTIYF. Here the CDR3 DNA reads TGTGCCAGCAGCTCCCAGCTATCCTCTGGAAACACCATATATTTT.

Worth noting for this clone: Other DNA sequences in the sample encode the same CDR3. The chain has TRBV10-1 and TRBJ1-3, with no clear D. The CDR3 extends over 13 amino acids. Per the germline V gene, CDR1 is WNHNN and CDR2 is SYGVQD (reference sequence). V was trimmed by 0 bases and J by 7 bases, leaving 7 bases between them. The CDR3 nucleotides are TGCGCCAGCAGTGAGTCGCTGGGGAACACCATATATTTT. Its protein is CASSESLGNTIYF.

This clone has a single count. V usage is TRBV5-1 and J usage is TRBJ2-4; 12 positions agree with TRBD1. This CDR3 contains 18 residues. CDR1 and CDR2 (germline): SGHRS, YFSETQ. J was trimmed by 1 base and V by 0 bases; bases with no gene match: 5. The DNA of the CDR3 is TGCGCCAGCAGCTTGGGCCCGGGACAGGGGGCGGCCAAAAACATTCAGTACTTC. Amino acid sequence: CASSLGPGQGAAKNIQYF.

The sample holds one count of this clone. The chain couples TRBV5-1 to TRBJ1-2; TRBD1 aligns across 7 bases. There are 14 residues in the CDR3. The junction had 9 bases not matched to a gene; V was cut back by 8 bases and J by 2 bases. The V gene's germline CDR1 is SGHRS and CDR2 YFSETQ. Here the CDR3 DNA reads TGCGCCAGGCTAGCGACAGGGTGGAACTATGGCTACACCTTC. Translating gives CARLATGWNYGYTF.

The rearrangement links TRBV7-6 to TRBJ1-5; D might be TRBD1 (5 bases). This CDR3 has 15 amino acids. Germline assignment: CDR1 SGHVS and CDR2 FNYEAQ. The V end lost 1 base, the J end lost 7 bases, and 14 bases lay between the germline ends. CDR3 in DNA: TGTGCCAGCAGCTTAGACCGGGGGTCGAAGCAGCCCCAGCATTTT. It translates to CASSLDRGSKQPQHF.

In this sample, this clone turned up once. The CDR3 nucleotides are TGTGCCAGTAGTATAGATCTTAACAGGGAAGTATTATCTGAAGCTTTCTTT. Its translation: CASSIDLNREVLSEAFF. V and J are TRBV19 and TRBJ1-1, with TRBD1 as a possible D gene (6 bases). This CDR3 spans 17 amino acids. The V gene lost 0 bases and the J gene lost 6 bases, with 20 bases spanning the gap. Germline V CDR1 and CDR2: LNHDA, SQIVND (reference sequence).

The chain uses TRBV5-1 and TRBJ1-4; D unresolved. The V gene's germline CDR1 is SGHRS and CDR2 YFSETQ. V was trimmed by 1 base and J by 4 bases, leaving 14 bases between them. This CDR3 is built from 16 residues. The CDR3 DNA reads TGCGCCAGCAGCTTGCCGGAGACCGTTTATAATGAAAAACTGTTTTTT. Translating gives CASSLPETVYNEKLFF.

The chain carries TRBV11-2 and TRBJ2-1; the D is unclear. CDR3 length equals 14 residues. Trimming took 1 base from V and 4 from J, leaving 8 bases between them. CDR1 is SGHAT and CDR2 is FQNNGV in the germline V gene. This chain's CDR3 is CASSLATPYNEQFF. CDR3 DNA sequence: TGTGCCAGCAGCTTAGCTACCCCGTACAATGAGCAGTTCTTC.

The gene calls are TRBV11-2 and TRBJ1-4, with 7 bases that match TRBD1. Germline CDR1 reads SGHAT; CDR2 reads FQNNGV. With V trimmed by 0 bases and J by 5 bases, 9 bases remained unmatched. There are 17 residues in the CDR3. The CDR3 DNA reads TGTGCCAGCAGCTTAGATTATATCGGACAGGAGAATGAAAAACTGTTTTTT. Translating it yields CASSLDYIGQENEKLFF.

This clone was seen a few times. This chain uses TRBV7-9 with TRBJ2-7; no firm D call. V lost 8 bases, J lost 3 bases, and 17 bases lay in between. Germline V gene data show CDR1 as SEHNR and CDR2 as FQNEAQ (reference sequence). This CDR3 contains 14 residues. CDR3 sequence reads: CASGSNNPDYEQYF. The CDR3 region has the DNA TGTGCCAGCGGGTCAAATAACCCCGACTACGAGCAGTACTTC.

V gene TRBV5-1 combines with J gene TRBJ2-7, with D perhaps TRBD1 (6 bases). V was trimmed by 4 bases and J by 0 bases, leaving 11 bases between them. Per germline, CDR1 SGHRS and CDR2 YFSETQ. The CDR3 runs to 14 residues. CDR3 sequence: CASSKDSTSYEQYF. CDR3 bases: TGCGCCAGCAGCAAGGACAGTACCTCCTACGAGCAGTACTTC.

CDR3 amino acids: CASSPGLAGGPGETQYF. The CDR3 nucleotides are TGTGCCAGCAGTCCGGGACTAGCGGGGGGGCCTGGGGAGACCCAGTACTTC. The rearrangement links TRBV27 to TRBJ2-5; TRBD2 matches 16 bases. CDR1 is MNHEY, CDR2 SMNVEV, per germline (reference sequence). The CDR3 consists of 17 residues. V lost 5 bases to trimming and J lost 5 bases; unmatched junction nucleotides: 8.

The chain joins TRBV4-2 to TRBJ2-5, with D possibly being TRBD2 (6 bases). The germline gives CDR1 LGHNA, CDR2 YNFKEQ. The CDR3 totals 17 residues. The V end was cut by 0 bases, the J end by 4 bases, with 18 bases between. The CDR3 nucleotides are TGTGCCAGCAGCCAAGAGTGGGCGGGCTCGGGGGTAGAGACCCAGTACTTC. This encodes CASSQEWAGSGVETQYF.

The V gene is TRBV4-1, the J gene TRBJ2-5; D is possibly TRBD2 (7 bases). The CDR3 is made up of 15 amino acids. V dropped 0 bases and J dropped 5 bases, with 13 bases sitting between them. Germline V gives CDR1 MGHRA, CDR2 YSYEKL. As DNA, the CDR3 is TGCGCCAGCAGCCAAGATGGGGGGGCCTGGGAGACCCAGTACTTC. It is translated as CASSQDGGAWETQYF.

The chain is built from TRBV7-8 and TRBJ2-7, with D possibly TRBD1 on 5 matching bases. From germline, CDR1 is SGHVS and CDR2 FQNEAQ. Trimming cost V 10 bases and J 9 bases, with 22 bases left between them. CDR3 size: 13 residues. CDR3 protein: CATSEFQGSGQYF. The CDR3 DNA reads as TGTGCCACATCGGAATTCCAGGGTTCCGGGCAGTACTTC.

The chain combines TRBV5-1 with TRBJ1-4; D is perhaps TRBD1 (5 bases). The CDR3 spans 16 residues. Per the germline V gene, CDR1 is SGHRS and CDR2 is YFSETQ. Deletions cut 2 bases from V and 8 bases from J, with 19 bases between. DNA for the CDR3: TGCGCCAGCAGCTTCTCGGTAGGGCAGGGAGGGGAAAAACTGTTTTTT. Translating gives CASSFSVGQGGEKLFF.

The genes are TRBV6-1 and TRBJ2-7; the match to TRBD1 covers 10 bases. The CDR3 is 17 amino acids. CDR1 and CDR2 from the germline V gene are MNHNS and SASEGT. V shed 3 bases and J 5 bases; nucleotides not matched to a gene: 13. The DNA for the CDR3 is TGTGCCAGCAGTGATCTCCTCCTGGGACAGGGGTTCGACGAGCAGTACTTC. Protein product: CASSDLLLGQGFDEQYF.

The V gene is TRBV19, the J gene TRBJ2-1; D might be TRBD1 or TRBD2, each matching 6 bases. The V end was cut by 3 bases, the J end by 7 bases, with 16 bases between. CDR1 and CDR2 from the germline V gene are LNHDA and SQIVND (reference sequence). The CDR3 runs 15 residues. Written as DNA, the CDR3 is TGTGCCAGTAGTATGATTGCCAGGGGAGGTAATGAGCAGTTCTTC. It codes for CASSMIARGGNEQFF.

The CDR3 region has the DNA TGTGCCAGTACGGGAGGGGGGAACACTGAAGCTTTCTTT. Its protein is CASTGGGNTEAFF. The genes are TRBV19 and TRBJ1-1, with a possible D match to TRBD1 (6 bases). With 7 bases removed from V and 1 base from J, the gap between germline ends came to 10 bases. CDR3 length: 13 amino acids. CDR1 and CDR2 (germline): LNHDA, SQIVND (reference sequence).

The CDR3 loop reads CASKRTNYGYTF. The CDR3 bases are TGTGCCAGTAAACGGACTAACTATGGCTACACCTTC. J is TRBJ1-2 and V is TRBV19; unclear D gene. The length of the CDR3 is 12 residues. Trimming removed 7 bases at V and 0 bases at J, with 6 bases between. Germline V gives CDR1 LNHDA, CDR2 SQIVND (reference sequence). Full variable domain (rest looked up from reference TRBV19 and TRBJ1-2): DGGITQSPKYLFRKEGQNVTLSCEQNLNHDAMYWYRQDPGQGLRLIYYSQIVNDFQKGDIAEGYSVSREKKESFPLTVTSAQKNPTAFYLCASKRTNYGYTFGSGTRLTVV.

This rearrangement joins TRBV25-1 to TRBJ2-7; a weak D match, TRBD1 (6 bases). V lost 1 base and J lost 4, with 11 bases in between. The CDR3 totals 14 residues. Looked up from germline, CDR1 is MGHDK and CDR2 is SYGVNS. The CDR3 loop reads CASSESGRGYEQYF. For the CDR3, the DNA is TGTGCCAGCAGTGAATCTGGCAGGGGATACGAGCAGTACTTC.

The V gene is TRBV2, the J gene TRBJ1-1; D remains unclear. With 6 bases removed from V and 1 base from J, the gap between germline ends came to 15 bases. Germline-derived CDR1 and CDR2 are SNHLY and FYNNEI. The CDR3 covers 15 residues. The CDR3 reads CASSQDRVGNTEAFF. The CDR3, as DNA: TGTGCCAGCAGCCAGGATAGGGTAGGGAACACTGAAGCTTTCTTT.

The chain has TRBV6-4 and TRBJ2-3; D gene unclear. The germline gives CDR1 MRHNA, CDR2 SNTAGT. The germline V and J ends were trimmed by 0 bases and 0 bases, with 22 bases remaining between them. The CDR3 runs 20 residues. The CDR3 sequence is CASSDSSSFCASHSTDTQYF. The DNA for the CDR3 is TGTGCCAGCAGTGACTCGAGTTCTTTTTGCGCCTCCCATAGCACAGATACGCAGTATTTT.

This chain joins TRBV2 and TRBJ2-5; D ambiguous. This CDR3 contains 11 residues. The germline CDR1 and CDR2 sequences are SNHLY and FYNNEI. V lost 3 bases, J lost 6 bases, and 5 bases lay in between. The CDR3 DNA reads TGTGCCAGCAGTGACGAGAAGACCCAGTACTTC. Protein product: CASSDEKTQYF. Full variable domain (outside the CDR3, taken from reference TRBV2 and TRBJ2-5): EPEVTQTPSHQVTQMGQEVILRCVPISNHLYFYWYRQILGQKVEFLVSFYNNEISEKSEIFDDQFSVERPDGSNFTLKIRSTKLEDSAMYFCASSDEKTQYFGPGTRLLVL.

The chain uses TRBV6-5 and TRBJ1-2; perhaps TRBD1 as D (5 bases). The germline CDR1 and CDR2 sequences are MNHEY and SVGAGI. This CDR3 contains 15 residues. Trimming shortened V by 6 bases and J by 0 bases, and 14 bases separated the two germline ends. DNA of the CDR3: TGTGCCAGCAGACCAACAGGCTTAGCTAACTATGGCTACACCTTC. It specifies CASRPTGLANYGYTF.